The 24 T cell receptor beta chains below were found in one sample sequenced in a study of T-cell reconstitution after alpha-beta-depleted transplantation in children (TCRdb year 2016). What the treatment or condition label conveys for this sample: allogeneic hematopoietic cell transplantation with graft depleted of TCRalphabeta T cells and CD19 B cells. The library was produced with PCR. Reads for this sample came from an Illumina HiSeq 2500. TCR libraries were prepared with molecular barcoding, using unique molecular identifiers to normalize TCRbeta repertoire quantification. TCRdb trimmed public reads at Q25 via fastp, called clones via MiXCR and kept in-frame beta chains. CDR3 protein sequences are deduplicated, and each keeps its most common genes and DNA. The table for this sample lists approximately 980,000 distinct CDR3 sequences; about 29% of them were counted only once. The ten largest clones capture roughly 27% of the sample.

The sample was PBMCs, mostly from graft donor cells, taken 360 days after TCRalphabeta/CD19-depleted stem cell transplant. The receptor set was obtained from a boy under three years old who had a stem cell transplant for SCID, so the T cells may come from the graft donor.

The J gene is TRBJ2-5, the V gene TRBV2, with D perhaps matching TRBD1 (5 bases). The CDR3 has 17 amino acids. Trimming removed 4 bases at V and 5 bases at J, with 23 bases between. The germline CDR1 and CDR2 sequences are SNHLY and FYNNEI. CDR3 in DNA: TGTGCCAGCAGTGTGTGGGGCCCGGCACCACGATCGGAGACCCAGTACTTC. As protein: CASSVWGPAPRSETQYF.

The rearrangement uses TRBV20-1 and TRBJ2-7; possibly TRBD1 for D (6 bases). Germline values: CDR1 DFQATT, CDR2 SNEGSKA (reference sequence). The CDR3 contains 16 residues. Trimming cost V 3 bases and J 2 bases, with 20 bases left between them. The CDR3 here is CSARRTDNKNPYEQYF. The CDR3 DNA follows: TGCAGTGCTAGGAGGACAGATAACAAGAACCCCTACGAGCAGTACTTC.

The chain links TRBV7-7 to TRBJ2-3; a weak D match, TRBD1 (5 bases). The CDR3 contains 15 residues. The V end was cut by 3 bases, the J end by 0 bases, with 10 bases between. Germline V gene data show CDR1 as SSHAT and CDR2 as FNYEAQ (reference sequence). Written as DNA, the CDR3 is TGTGCCAGCAGCTTCGATGGGGCTAGCACAGATACGCAGTATTTT. Encoded protein: CASSFDGASTDTQYF.

The chain carries TRBV14 and TRBJ2-1, with D possibly being TRBD1 or TRBD2 (5 bases each). Germline V gene sequence: CDR1 SGHDN, CDR2 FVKESK. The CDR3 length is 15 residues. With 4 bases removed from V and 2 bases from J, the gap between germline ends came to 12 bases. Here the CDR3 DNA reads TGTGCCAGCAGCCCCGGGACGGACCCCTACAATGAGCAGTTCTTC. This codes for CASSPGTDPYNEQFF.

This rearrangement joins TRBV20-1 to TRBJ2-3; a weak D match, TRBD1 (5 bases). CDR1 and CDR2 from the germline V gene are DFQATT and SNEGSKA (reference sequence). This CDR3 contains 12 residues. Trimming shortened V by 6 bases and J by 2 bases, and 9 bases separated the two germline ends. In DNA, the CDR3 is TGCAGTGCGAACAGGCCCACAGATACGCAGTATTTT. This translates into CSANRPTDTQYF.

In its sample, this clonotype was seen a few times. The J gene is TRBJ2-2, the V gene TRBV12-3 or TRBV12-4; D tentatively fits TRBD1 or TRBD2 (5 bases each). The CDR3 runs to 14 residues. Trimming removed 4 bases from V and 5 bases from J, with 11 bases in between. The CDR3 DNA reads as TGTGCCAGCAGTTCCCCCGAGGGGACCGGGGAGCTGTTTTTT. Its translation: CASSSPEGTGELFF.

The rearrangement links TRBV20-1 to TRBJ2-7, with a weak D call TRBD1 (6 bases). Germline CDR1 is DFQATT and CDR2 is SNEGSKA (reference sequence). This CDR3 is built from 13 residues. Deletions cut 2 bases from V and 4 bases from J, with 12 bases between. The CDR3 protein is CSARYQTGYEQYF. In nucleotides, the CDR3 is TGCAGTGCTAGATACCAAACAGGGTACGAGCAGTACTTC.

The rearrangement uses TRBV4-2 and TRBJ2-6; D is ambiguous. Germline V CDR1 and CDR2: LGHNA, YNFKEQ. This CDR3 region has 18 residues. V lost 4 bases, J lost 0 bases, and 16 bases lay in between. For the CDR3, the DNA is TGTGCCAGCAGCCGTCGGGTAGCCATTCCCTCTGGGGCCAACGTCCTGACTTTC. It yields the protein CASSRRVAIPSGANVLTF.

The rearrangement joins TRBV28 to TRBJ1-1; D is ambiguous. V was trimmed by 6 bases and J by 7 bases, leaving 9 bases between them. The CDR3 extends over 11 amino acids. Germline V gene lookup returns CDR1 MDHEN and CDR2 SYDVKM. This chain's CDR3 is CASSRLIEAFF. The CDR3 DNA follows: TGTGCCAGCAGCCGACTCATTGAAGCTTTCTTT.

This clonotype has only a few counts. This sequence joins TRBV7-2 and TRBJ2-3; no clear D. Germline CDR1 is SGHTA and CDR2 is FQGNSA. V was pared by 0 bases and J by 7 bases, with 8 bases between. The CDR3 loop spans 13 amino acids. This CDR3 reads CASSLAPWNTQYF. Here the CDR3 DNA reads TGTGCCAGCAGCTTAGCTCCCTGGAATACGCAGTATTTT.

This clonotype was counted many times. The CDR3 nucleotides read TGTGCCAGCAGCGTAGGCGGGGGCTCCTACAATGAGCAGTTCTTC. This encodes CASSVGGGSYNEQFF. The chain joins TRBV9 to TRBJ2-1; TRBD2 agrees at 7 bases. The CDR3 covers 15 residues. V dropped 0 bases and J dropped 0; count of bases not matched to a gene: 0. Per germline, CDR1 SGDLS and CDR2 YYNGEE.

The chain carries TRBV18 and TRBJ1-1; TRBD1 aligns across 7 bases. With V trimmed by 5 bases and J by 5 bases, 8 bases remained unmatched. The germline CDR1 and CDR2 sequences are KGHSH and LQKENI. The CDR3 runs 14 residues. In DNA, the CDR3 is TGTGCCAGCTCAGGACAGGCCGCAGGGACTGAAGCTTTCTTT. Protein sequence: CASSGQAAGTEAFF.

The CDR3 DNA reads as TGTGCCAGCAGCCGCCAGACTGCGTCCTACGAGCAGTACTTC. This translates into CASSRQTASYEQYF. This chain uses TRBV12-3 or TRBV12-4 with TRBJ2-7; D gene ambiguous. The CDR3 runs to 14 residues. Trimming left V 6 bases short and J 1 base short, with 13 bases between.

In its sample, this clonotype was seen a few times. This chain links TRBV20-1 with TRBJ2-1; 7 nucleotides line up with TRBD2. The V gene end was trimmed by 2 bases and the J gene end by 13 bases; junction bases not matched to a gene: 5. Germline V gene sequence: CDR1 DFQATT, CDR2 SNEGSKA (reference sequence). The CDR3 is 11 residues long. CDR3 sequence reads: CSARLGGIQFF. The CDR3, as DNA: TGCAGTGCTAGATTGGGGGGGATTCAGTTCTTC.

In its sample, this clonotype was seen a few times. The chain employs TRBV9 and TRBJ2-1, with 7 bases matching TRBD1. Per germline, CDR1 SGDLS and CDR2 YYNGEE. The CDR3 runs to 16 residues. V was pared by 4 bases and J by 5 bases, with 12 bases of the junction left unmatched. The CDR3 is CASSPRRDSLNNEQFF. The DNA of the CDR3 is TGTGCCAGCAGCCCACGCCGGGACAGCCTAAACAATGAGCAGTTCTTC. Full variable domain (remainder filled in from reference TRBV9 and TRBJ2-1): DSGVTQTPKHLITATGQRVTLRCSPRSGDLSVYWYQQSLDQGLQFLIQYYNGEERAKGNILERFSAQQFPDLHSELNLSSLELGDSALYFCASSPRRDSLNNEQFFGPGTRLTVL.

The chain combines TRBV2 with TRBJ2-1, with a weak D call TRBD2 (6 bases). The CDR3 totals 17 residues. CDR1 and CDR2 from the germline V gene are SNHLY and FYNNEI. Trimming took 6 bases from V and 3 from J, leaving 21 bases between them. CDR3 nucleotides: TGTGCCAGCAGCTCTTTCTTTTTCCGGGACTTCTACAATGAGCAGTTCTTC. Translating gives CASSSFFFRDFYNEQFF.

This clonotype was seen ten or more times. The chain joins TRBV7-8 to TRBJ2-1; possible D gene TRBD2, 6 bases. Germline CDR1 reads SGHVS; CDR2 reads FQNEAQ. There are 15 residues in the CDR3. V was shortened by 3 bases and J by 4 bases, with 13 bases between the two germline ends. CDR3 sequence reads: CASSLVAGPYNEQFF. In nucleotides, the CDR3 is TGTGCCAGCAGCTTGGTGGCGGGACCGTACAATGAGCAGTTCTTC.

The chain couples TRBV28 to TRBJ2-4, with a possible D match to TRBD2 (5 bases). V was shortened by 1 base and J by 0 bases, with 16 bases between the two germline ends. CDR1 MDHEN and CDR2 SYDVKM come from the germline V gene. CDR3 size: 18 residues. Here the CDR3 reads CASSLFGGPGQAKNIQYF. The CDR3 DNA sequence: TGTGCCAGCAGTTTATTTGGCGGGCCGGGTCAAGCCAAAAACATTCAGTACTTC.

This rearrangement joins TRBV12-3 or TRBV12-4 to TRBJ2-1; either TRBD1 or TRBD2 may supply D (5 bases each). The CDR3 has 16 residues. Deletions cut 7 bases from V and 4 bases from J, with 20 bases between. CDR3: CASIPNPGTIYNEQFF. The DNA for the CDR3 is TGTGCCAGCATCCCCAACCCCGGGACCATTTACAATGAGCAGTTCTTC.

The V gene is TRBV18, the J gene TRBJ2-5; D unresolved. The CDR3 is made up of 14 amino acids. Trimming pared 0 bases from V and 2 bases from J, leaving 7 bases between. Germline loops: CDR1 KGHSH, CDR2 LQKENI. The CDR3 loop reads CASSPPAVQETQYF. Here the CDR3 DNA reads TGTGCCAGCTCACCACCGGCGGTTCAAGAGACCCAGTACTTC.

The chain uses TRBV6-1 and TRBJ1-1, with unresolved D. Germline V gene lookup returns CDR1 MNHNS and CDR2 SASEGT. V was trimmed by 6 bases and J by 4 bases, leaving 18 bases between them. This CDR3 region has 15 residues. The CDR3 coding sequence is TGTGCCAGCAGCGGTACGTATGGAGGGAGCACTGAAGCTTTCTTT. Protein: CASSGTYGGSTEAFF.

This clonotype has just a few counts. V and J are TRBV20-1 and TRBJ2-3, with D possibly matching TRBD2 (5 bases). The V and J ends lost 3 bases and 2 bases respectively, with 15 bases between them. The germline CDR1 and CDR2 sequences are DFQATT and SNEGSKA (reference sequence). The CDR3 runs to 15 residues. CDR3 protein: CSARGGGNPTDTQYF. The CDR3 DNA is TGCAGTGCTAGGGGTGGAGGAAATCCCACAGATACGCAGTATTTT.

The V call is TRBV5-1, the J call TRBJ2-2; 7 bases map to TRBD1. The CDR3 loop spans 13 amino acids. After removal of 5 bases from V and 7 bases from J, the junction contained 5 bases not matched to a gene. The germline gives CDR1 SGHRS, CDR2 YFSETQ. CDR3 sequence (DNA): TGCGCCAGCAGGACACAGGGGAGCGGGGAGCTGTTTTTT. It translates to CASRTQGSGELFF.

The chain recombines TRBV2 with TRBJ2-1, with 8 bases identical to TRBD2. This CDR3 has 17 residues. The germline V gene has CDR1 SNHLY and CDR2 FYNNEI. V was clipped by 4 bases and J by 2 bases; unmatched bases: 10. CDR3: CASSGGSGVATYNEQFF. The CDR3 nucleotides read TGTGCCAGCAGTGGGGGTAGCGGGGTTGCCACCTACAATGAGCAGTTCTTC.